The source of this T cell receptor beta chain is a study of regulatory T cells in long-lasting Graves disease. Stated time point: newly diagnosed GD, antithyroid drugs for less than 3 months. TCR sequences were obtained from RNA taken from PBMCs. A few counts support this clonotype. Arm-PCR of CDR3 regions and iRepertoire HTBI primers were the basis on which TCR beta libraries were built. TCRdb independently ran MiXCR on the multiplex PCR reads; one entry per CDR3 protein. The sample lists 400,000 to 550,000 distinct CDR3 sequences; about 15% were seen once. These records were also assigned to another study, of T cells in Graves' hyperthyroidism and ophthalmopathy.

The material sequenced was peripheral blood mononuclear cells (PBMCs), taken at new diagnosis, from a patient treated with antithyroid drugs. This TCR was recovered from a woman younger than 30 with Graves disease.

CDR3 residues: CASSEAGIYGYTF. DNA of the CDR3: TGTGCCAGCAGTGAAGCGGGGATCTATGGCTACACCTTC. The chain is built from TRBV6-1 and TRBJ1-2; the D is unclear. Germline V lookup: CDR1 MNHNS, CDR2 SASEGT. This CDR3 comprises 13 residues. V dropped 0 bases and J dropped 4 bases, with 6 bases sitting between them.